The 17 T cell receptor beta chains listed next were all sequenced from one sample in a study of beta chain features in type 1 diabetes. Expressed TCRB transcripts were sequenced after all isolated RNA was converted to cDNA. Measured with immunoSEQ multiplex PCR; TCRdb has only the in-frame clones, and not every one. The data hold about 260,000 clones, with 68% observed a single time. Sequencing used naive CD4+ T cells from blood. The receptors come from a man aged 25-40 years in good health.

This chain links TRBV30 with TRBJ2-4; D is undetermined. CDR1 GTSNPN and CDR2 SVGIG come from the germline V gene (reference sequence). V was pared by 0 bases and J by 0 bases, with 6 bases between. CDR3 length: 14 amino acids. In DNA, the CDR3 is TGTGCCTGGAGTGTCGCACTAGCCAAAAACATTCAGTACTTC. Protein sequence: CAWSVALAKNIQYF.

Worth noting for this clone: Other DNA sequences in the same sample also yield this CDR3. The chain carries TRBV9 and TRBJ1-5, with D tentatively TRBD1 (6 bases). This CDR3 comprises 15 residues. The V end was cut by 0 bases, the J end by 4 bases, with 11 bases between. Germline V gene sequence: CDR1 SGDLS, CDR2 YYNGEE. CDR3 loop: CASSVATGPNQPQHF. The CDR3 DNA reads TGTGCCAGCAGCGTAGCGACAGGACCTAATCAGCCCCAGCATTTT.

The rearrangement uses TRBV18 and TRBJ2-5; D is ambiguous. The V end lost 3 bases, the J end lost 3 bases, and 5 bases lay between the germline ends. This CDR3 contains 12 residues. Germline V gene sequence: CDR1 KGHSH, CDR2 LQKENI. CDR3 in DNA: TGTGCCAGCTCACCGCAAAAAGAGACCCAGTACTTC. It specifies CASSPQKETQYF. The complete variable domain, with remaining parts taken from reference TRBV18 and TRBJ2-5, reads NAGVMQNPRHLVRRRGQEARLRCSPMKGHSHVYWYRQLPEEGLKFMVYLQKENIIDESGMPKERFSAEFPKEGPSILRIQQVVRGDSAAYFCASSPQKETQYFGPGTRLLVL.

This clone was detected only a few times. The rearrangement uses TRBV19 and TRBJ1-1; TRBD1 might be the D (5 bases). The germline CDR1 and CDR2 sequences are LNHDA and SQIVND (reference sequence). The CDR3 extends over 12 amino acids. V dropped 6 bases and J dropped 6 bases, with 11 bases sitting between them. CDR3 bases: TGTGCCAGTAGCCTAGGGGAGGCTGAAGCTTTCTTT. It encodes CASSLGEAEAFF.

Points on this clone: The same CDR3 also results from other DNA sequences found in this sample. The chain uses TRBV2 and TRBJ2-5; no clear D. V dropped 6 bases and J dropped 2 bases, with 7 bases sitting between them. Germline V CDR1 and CDR2: SNHLY, FYNNEI. The CDR3 sequence is 12 residues long. The CDR3 DNA sequence: TGTGCCAGCAGGGGATCTCAAGAGACCCAGTACTTC. Its protein is CASRGSQETQYF.

The DNA of the CDR3 is TGTGCCTGGAGGCTAGCGGGAGGCCCAGAGACCCAGTACTTC. This translates into CAWRLAGGPETQYF. The chain uses TRBV30 and TRBJ2-5; 11 nucleotides line up with TRBD2. Looked up from germline, CDR1 is GTSNPN and CDR2 is SVGIG (reference sequence). Trimming cost V 3 bases and J 4 bases; bases outside gene matches: 4. This CDR3 is built from 14 residues.

The chain is built from TRBV30 and TRBJ2-1; tentatively, D is TRBD2 (6 bases). The germline V gene has CDR1 GTSNPN and CDR2 SVGIG (reference sequence). Trimming stripped 0 bases from V and 5 bases from J, with 14 bases between. This CDR3 is 15 amino acids long. The CDR3 loop reads CAWSVRRAGDNEQFF. For the CDR3, the DNA is TGTGCCTGGAGTGTACGGCGAGCGGGCGACAATGAGCAGTTCTTC.

This chain joins TRBV30 and TRBJ2-3, with a possible D match to TRBD1 (6 bases). The V end lost 3 bases, the J end lost 1 base, and 14 bases lay between the germline ends. The germline gives CDR1 GTSNPN, CDR2 SVGIG (reference sequence). The CDR3 length is 15 residues. Written as DNA, the CDR3 is TGTGCCTGGAGAACCGGGACACCCCGCACAGATACGCAGTATTTT. Its translation: CAWRTGTPRTDTQYF.

As to this clone: The sample has other DNA sequences that encode this CDR3 too. The genes are TRBV7-2 and TRBJ2-2; D is unresolved. The CDR3 consists of 14 residues. The germline gives CDR1 SGHTA, CDR2 FQGNSA. V was pared by 3 bases and J by 6 bases, with 11 bases between. CDR3 loop: CASSFGSGSGELFF. DNA for the CDR3: TGTGCCAGCAGCTTTGGCTCGGGTTCCGGGGAGCTGTTTTTT.

V is TRBV30 and J is TRBJ2-7, with TRBD1 identical over 9 bases. Germline V lookup: CDR1 GTSNPN, CDR2 SVGIG (reference sequence). The junction had 5 bases not matched to a gene; V was cut back by 3 bases and J by 8 bases. There are 12 residues in the CDR3. The CDR3 DNA reads TGTGCCTGGAGGGGACAGGGCTTTCAGCAGTACTTC. Translating gives CAWRGQGFQQYF.

This clone was seen once. The chain couples TRBV30 to TRBJ1-5; D is uncertain. The CDR3 totals 13 residues. CDR1 GTSNPN and CDR2 SVGIG come from the germline V gene (reference sequence). V lost 0 bases, J lost 2 bases, and 5 bases lay in between. CDR3 residues: CAWSVNRNQPQHF. CDR3 DNA: TGTGCCTGGAGTGTAAATCGCAATCAGCCCCAGCATTTT.

Here the CDR3 DNA reads TGCAGTGCTCTCGCTGCGTATGGCTACACCTTC. Residues: CSALAAYGYTF. The chain links TRBV20-1 to TRBJ1-2; D unresolved. Germline CDR1 is DFQATT and CDR2 is SNEGSKA (reference sequence). V lost 5 bases, J lost 5 bases, and 9 bases lay in between. This CDR3 is 11 amino acids long.

This sequence joins TRBV19 and TRBJ2-7; D call uncertain. Germline V CDR1 and CDR2: LNHDA, SQIVND (reference sequence). V was pared by 3 bases and J by 7 bases, with 7 bases between. There are 11 residues in the CDR3. CDR3 sequence reads: CASSISGEQYF. In nucleotides, the CDR3 is TGTGCCAGTAGTATTTCCGGGGAGCAGTACTTC.

This clone was counted only a few times. This chain uses TRBV7-9 with TRBJ2-2, with no clear D. The V and J ends lost 5 bases and 6 bases respectively, with 13 bases between them. From germline, CDR1 is SEHNR and CDR2 FQNEAQ (reference sequence). This CDR3 spans 14 amino acids. The CDR3 nucleotides are TGTGCCAGCAGCCCCCTAACAGTACCCGGGGAGCTGTTTTTT. Its translation is CASSPLTVPGELFF.

The CDR3 protein is CSAAPGNYGYTF. The CDR3 DNA is TGCAGCGCCGCTCCGGGTAACTATGGCTACACCTTC. This chain joins TRBV29-1 and TRBJ1-2; D is undetermined. Germline CDR1 and CDR2: SQVTM and ANQGSEA. The CDR3 consists of 12 residues. V gave up 7 bases and J gave up 1 base, with 10 bases separating them.

The V gene is TRBV23-1, the J gene TRBJ2-2, with a tentative D call TRBD1 (5 bases). TRBV23-1 is labeled an ORF, and its function is uncertain. This CDR3 has 15 amino acids. V lost 10 bases and J lost 0, with 15 bases in between. DNA of the CDR3: TGCGCCACCAGAAACGACAGCGCGAACACCGGGGAGCTGTTTTTT. Amino acid sequence: CATRNDSANTGELFF.

A few counts support this clone. The chain links TRBV4-3 to TRBJ2-4; possibly TRBD1 for D (5 bases). Germline CDR1 reads LGHNA; CDR2 reads YSLEER. The V gene lost 0 bases and the J gene lost 0 bases, with 9 bases spanning the gap. The CDR3 has 16 residues. CDR3 nucleotide sequence: TGCGCCAGCAGCCAAGATAGGGGCTCAGCCAAAAACATTCAGTACTTC. Translated, it gives CASSQDRGSAKNIQYF.